These T cell receptor beta chains were read from a single sample in a study of cytomegalovirus exposure and HLA in healthy donors. Assay used: immunoSEQ multiplex PCR; TCRdb lists only in-frame clones, some missing. The table includes approximately 220,000 clones, 76% detected once. The sequenced sample consisted of PBMCs. The receptors here all came from a man younger than 35 in good health and CMV-seronegative. Both conserved end residues are part of each CDR3. D genes are given only for firm matches. Size is stated for part of the rows, as once, few or many counts, or as a class when the clone is expanded.

>TRBD1|TRBJ2-3|NA|TRBV6-5
TGTGCCAGCAGCCCCGACAGGGACGATACGCAGTATTTT
CASSPDRDDTQYF
>NA|TRBJ2-4|NA|TRBV5-1
TGCGCCAGCAGCGTGGGGGGGCTAGCCAAAAACATTCAGTACTTC
CASSVGGLAKNIQYF
>NA|TRBJ1-1|NA|TRBV19
TGTGCCAGTACCCCGGGGTGGGCCACTGAAGCTTTCTTT
CASTPGWATEAFF
>TRBD1|TRBJ1-1|NA|TRBV4-1
TGCGCCAGCAGCCAAGGACAGGGGAACACTGAAGCTTTCTTT
CASSQGQGNTEAFF
>TRBD1|TRBJ1-5|NA|TRBV27
TGTGCCAGCAGAGATTTGGGACAGGGAGGCAATCAGCCCCAGCATTTT
CASRDLGQGGNQPQHF
>TRBD2|TRBJ2-7|few|TRBV7-2
TGTGCCAGCAGCTTAGGGGGACTAAAGACCTACGAGCAGTACTTC
CASSLGGLKTYEQYF
>TRBD1|TRBJ1-4|NA|TRBV7-9
TGTGCCAGCAGCCTGGGACAGATTAATGAAAAACTGTTTTTT
CASSLGQINEKLFF
>NA|TRBJ2-3|NA|TRBV20-1
TGCAGTGCTACCTACACAGATACGCAGTATTTT
CSATYTDTQYF
>TRBD1|TRBJ1-1|few|TRBV28
TGTGCCAGCACTCCGGGACAGAGTTATACTGAAGCTTTCTTT
CASTPGQSYTEAFF
>NA|TRBJ2-1|NA|TRBV15
TGTGCCACCTTGAGGAGCGGGTCCTACAATGAGCAGTTCTTC
CATLRSGSYNEQFF
>NA|TRBJ1-2|NA|TRBV5-1
TGCGCCAGCAGCTCCCAGGCGGGGCCCCTTGGCTATGGCTACACCTTC
CASSSQAGPLGYGYTF
>NA|TRBJ1-5|NA|TRBV2
TGTGCCAGCAGTGAGGGGCAGGCGGGACAGCCCCAGCATTTT
CASSEGQAGQPQHF
>NA|TRBJ1-1|NA|TRBV28
TGTGCCAGCAGTTTAGCGGTCAGGGTGAACACTGAAGCTTTCTTT
CASSLAVRVNTEAFF
>TRBD1|TRBJ1-1|NA|TRBV19
TGTGCCAGTAGTGTCAGGGGGCGGGTGAACACTGAAGCTTTCTTT
CASSVRGRVNTEAFF
>NA|TRBJ1-3|once|TRBV7-6
TGTGCCAGCAGCTTAGCGCAGGGGATCTCTGGAAACACCATATATTTT
CASSLAQGISGNTIYF
>TRBD2|TRBJ2-1|NA|TRBV19
TGTGCCAGTAGTATCGTTGGACTAGCGGGAGGGTCTTCCGAGCAGTTCTTC
CASSIVGLAGGSSEQFF
>NA|TRBJ2-7|NA|TRBV5-1
TGCGCCAGCAGCTTGGATAACTCCTACGAGCAGTACTTC
CASSLDNSYEQYF